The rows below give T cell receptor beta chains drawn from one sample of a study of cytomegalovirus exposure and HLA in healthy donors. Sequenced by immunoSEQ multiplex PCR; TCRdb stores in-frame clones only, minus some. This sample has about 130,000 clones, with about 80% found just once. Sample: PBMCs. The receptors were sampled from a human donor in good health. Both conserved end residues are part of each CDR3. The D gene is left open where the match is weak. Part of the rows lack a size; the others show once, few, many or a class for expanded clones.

CASSQLAGDEKLFF	TGCGCCAGCAGCCAATTGGCAGGGGATGAAAAACTGTTTTTT	-	-	TRBV4-1	TRBJ1-4
CASSVFAGGPVETQYF	TGTGCCAGCAGCGTATTTGCAGGGGGACCAGTGGAGACCCAGTACTTC	-	TRBD1	TRBV9	TRBJ2-5
CASSSGQGSNTGELFF	TGCGCCAGCAGCTCGGGACAGGGATCGAACACCGGGGAGCTGTTTTTT	-	TRBD1	TRBV5-1	TRBJ2-2
CASRSGQGPYGYTF	TGTGCCAGCAGGTCCGGACAGGGACCATATGGCTACACCTTC	few	TRBD1	TRBV5-6	TRBJ1-2
CASSIPGGHTEAFF	TGTGCCAGCAGTATCCCAGGTGGGCACACTGAAGCTTTCTTT	-	-	TRBV25-1	TRBJ1-1
CASGQGFYSNQPQHF	TGTGCCAGTGGTCAGGGATTCTATAGCAATCAGCCCCAGCATTTT	-	-	TRBV28	TRBJ1-5
CASSLGPGQGARGYTF	TGCGCCAGCAGCTTGGGACCGGGACAGGGGGCTAGGGGCTACACCTTC	-	TRBD1	TRBV5-1	TRBJ1-2
CASSFSGRWGGQPQHF	TGTGCCAGCAGTTTCTCAGGGCGCTGGGGAGGTCAGCCCCAGCATTTT	-	-	TRBV28	TRBJ1-5
CASSQEPGQETQYF	TGTGCCAGCAGCCAAGAACCGGGGCAAGAGACCCAGTACTTC	-	-	TRBV4-2	TRBJ2-5
CASSEGVLRDRGGNQPQHF	TGTGCCAGCAGTGAAGGAGTTCTACGGGACAGGGGAGGGAATCAGCCCCAGCATTTT	-	TRBD1	TRBV2	TRBJ1-5
CASSVGTGRMNTEAFF	TGTGCCAGCAGCGTAGGGACAGGGCGGATGAACACTGAAGCTTTCTTT	-	TRBD1	TRBV7-2	TRBJ1-1
CASSPGKGSNQPQHF	TGTGCCAGCAGCCCGGGGAAGGGAAGCAATCAGCCCCAGCATTTT	-	-	TRBV5-4	TRBJ1-5
CASSEALVYEQYF	TGTGCCAGCAGTGAAGCGCTAGTGTACGAGCAGTACTTC	-	-	TRBV2	TRBJ2-7
CASSTLTGVNTEAFF	TGTGCCAGCAGTACCCTGACCGGAGTGAACACTGAAGCTTTCTTT	-	-	TRBV6-5	TRBJ1-1
CASKGPDTFYGYTF	TGTGCCAGCAAGGGCCCGGACACATTCTATGGCTACACCTTC	-	-	TRBV7-9	TRBJ1-2
CASSSGGGVGEQYF	TGTGCCAGCAGCTCCGGCGGGGGGGTGGGTGAGCAGTACTTC	-	TRBD2	TRBV27	TRBJ2-7
CASSIPPPSGGANDGELFF	TGTGCCAGTAGTATCCCTCCACCTAGCGGGGGGGCCAATGACGGGGAGCTGTTTTTT	-	TRBD2	TRBV19	TRBJ2-2
CASSEVARAGGKRGYTF	TGTGCCAGCAGTGAAGTAGCTAGGGCAGGGGGTAAGCGTGGCTACACCTTC	-	TRBD1	TRBV6-1	TRBJ1-2
CASSLGQGRGAFF	TGTGCCAGCAGCTTAGGACAGGGCCGCGGTGCTTTCTTT	-	TRBD1	TRBV7-9	TRBJ1-1
CASRARQLYGYTF	TGTGCCAGCAGAGCTCGACAGCTCTATGGCTACACCTTC	-	-	TRBV6-5	TRBJ1-2
CASSPAAYNSPLHF	TGTGCCAGCAGCCCCGCGGCGTATAATTCACCCCTCCACTTT	-	-	TRBV5-5	TRBJ1-6
CASSLVQGPTDTQYF	TGCGCCAGCAGCTTGGTACAGGGACCCACAGATACGCAGTATTTT	-	-	TRBV5-1	TRBJ2-3
CASSLATSGAYEQYF	TGTGCCAGCAGCTTAGCGACTAGCGGGGCCTACGAGCAGTACTTC	-	TRBD2	TRBV7-2	TRBJ2-7
CASSVAGPTYNEQFF	TGTGCCAGCAGTGTCGCGGGACCGACCTACAATGAGCAGTTCTTC	-	-	TRBV25-1	TRBJ2-1
CASSSLKDRARSEQYF	TGTGCCAGCAGCTCACTTAAGGACAGGGCCCGCAGCGAGCAGTACTTC	-	TRBD1	TRBV5-4	TRBJ2-7
CASSQVRSGVTGELFF	TGCGCCAGCAGCCAAGTTAGGTCAGGGGTAACCGGGGAGCTGTTTTTT	-	-	TRBV4-1	TRBJ2-2
CASRAYPTDTQYF	TGTGCCAGCAGGGCTTACCCCACAGATACGCAGTATTTT	-	-	TRBV7-6	TRBJ2-3
CASSESTGSDTQYF	TGCGCCAGCAGTGAGTCGACAGGATCAGATACGCAGTATTTT	few	-	TRBV10-1	TRBJ2-3
CASSQESLQQGEAFF	TGCGCCAGCAGCCAAGAAAGCCTCCAACAGGGGGAAGCTTTCTTT	-	TRBD1	TRBV4-1	TRBJ1-1
CASSLSTAPDNSPLHF	TGTGCCAGCAGCTTAAGTACTGCCCCCGATAATTCACCCCTCCACTTT	-	-	TRBV5-4	TRBJ1-6
CASRPGQGANEKLFF	TGTGCCAGCAGGCCCGGACAGGGGGCTAATGAAAAACTGTTTTTT	-	TRBD1	TRBV11-2	TRBJ1-4
CASSTTGVNTEAFF	TGTGCCAGTAGTACCACCGGGGTTAACACTGAAGCTTTCTTT	-	-	TRBV19	TRBJ1-1
CASTRGEQFF	TGTGCCAGCACTAGGGGTGAGCAGTTCTTC	few	-	TRBV2	TRBJ2-1
CASSLGTVNTGELFF	TGTGCCAGCAGCTTAGGGACAGTGAACACCGGGGAGCTGTTTTTT	-	TRBD1	TRBV7-3	TRBJ2-2
CASSPRGLAGPIGELFF	TGCGCCAGCAGCCCTCGTGGACTAGCGGGCCCTATCGGGGAGCTGTTTTTT	-	TRBD2	TRBV5-1	TRBJ2-2
CASQERTGPLPQHF	TGTGCCAGCCAAGAGAGGACAGGGCCCCTGCCCCAGCATTTT	-	TRBD1	TRBV6-6	TRBJ1-5
CASSLERPGFTSGNTIYF	TGTGCCAGCAGCTTAGAAAGGCCGGGGTTCACCTCTGGAAACACCATATATTTT	-	-	TRBV7-6	TRBJ1-3
CASRIQGTEAFF	TGTGCCAGCAGGATACAGGGGACTGAAGCTTTCTTT	few	TRBD1	TRBV2	TRBJ1-1
CASNKDTDENTIYF	TGTGCCAGTAACAAGGACACTGATGAAAACACCATATATTTT	-	-	TRBV19	TRBJ1-3
CASSVHSSGGAPGELFF	TGTGCCAGCAGCGTACACTCGAGCGGGGGGGCCCCCGGGGAGCTGTTTTTT	-	TRBD2	TRBV9	TRBJ2-2
CASSDSGGAANEQFF	TGTGCCAGCAGCGATAGCGGGGGGGCCGCCAATGAGCAGTTCTTC	-	TRBD2	TRBV9	TRBJ2-1
CASSLGGSTDTQYF	TGTGCCAGCAGCTTAGGGGGATCCACAGATACGCAGTATTTT	-	-	TRBV5-6	TRBJ2-3
CASRPRGVDTDTQYF	TGTGCCAGCAGACCACGGGGGGTCGACACAGATACGCAGTATTTT	once	TRBD2	TRBV6-5	TRBJ2-3
CASSQSGGSTDTQYF	TGTGCCAGCAGTCAGAGCGGGGGCAGCACAGATACGCAGTATTTT	-	TRBD2	TRBV2	TRBJ2-3
CASSLARVGFAGYTF	TGTGCCAGCAGCTTAGCTCGTGTGGGCTTTGCTGGCTACACCTTC	-	-	TRBV7-9	TRBJ1-2
CASSPSPYEQYF	TGTGCCAGCAGCCCGTCTCCCTACGAGCAGTACTTC	once	-	TRBV7-8	TRBJ2-7
CASSPGARLAGAPGYNEQFF	TGTGCCAGCAGCCCCGGTGCTCGACTAGCGGGGGCGCCAGGTTACAATGAGCAGTTCTTC	-	TRBD2	TRBV7-7	TRBJ2-1
CASRDRVTYNEQFF	TGTGCCAGCCGGGACAGGGTAACCTACAATGAGCAGTTCTTC	-	TRBD1	TRBV19	TRBJ2-1
CASSIAAVNTEAFF	TGTGCCAGTAGTATAGCGGCGGTAAACACTGAAGCTTTCTTT	-	-	TRBV19	TRBJ1-1
CASSFLSLTEAFF	TGTGCCAGCAGTTTCTTGTCTCTCACTGAAGCTTTCTTT	-	-	TRBV6-5	TRBJ1-1
CASSYARNTIYF	TGTGCCAGCAGCTACGCTAGAAACACCATATATTTT	few	-	TRBV7-2	TRBJ1-3
CASSPFSGSYNEQFF	TGCGCCAGCAGCCCCTTTAGCGGCTCCTACAATGAGCAGTTCTTC	-	-	TRBV5-1	TRBJ2-1